These 24 T cell receptor beta chains share one sample of origin, sequenced in a study of cytomegalovirus exposure and HLA in healthy donors. Amplification used 60 Vbeta primers and 13 Jbeta primers. Sequenced by immunoSEQ multiplex PCR; TCRdb stores in-frame clones only, minus some. The table lists approximately 100,000 clones, 70% to 80% of them singletons, with approximately 3% in the top ten. The sample taken for sequencing was PBMCs. These receptors all come from a woman aged 40 to 50 in good health and CMV-seronegative.

The rearrangement joins TRBV5-6 to TRBJ2-7; D is possibly TRBD1 (6 bases). Germline values: CDR1 SGHDT, CDR2 YYEEEE. The CDR3 extends over 15 amino acids. V lost 4 bases and J 1 base, leaving 15 bases between the germline ends. The CDR3 here is CASSPRGYSSYEQYF. CDR3 nucleotides: TGTGCCAGCAGCCCAAGGGGGTACTCATCCTACGAGCAGTACTTC.

This clone was seen a few times. This chain connects TRBV6-6 to TRBJ2-5, with D perhaps matching TRBD2 (7 bases). The germline V and J ends were trimmed by 7 bases and 5 bases, with 23 bases remaining between them. CDR3 length: 16 amino acids. Germline V gene sequence: CDR1 MNHNY, CDR2 SVGAGI (reference sequence). CDR3 loop: CASTPNGGARIETQYF. The CDR3 region has the DNA TGTGCCAGCACTCCTAATGGGGGGGCGCGGATTGAGACCCAGTACTTC.

This clone was observed a handful of times. The J gene is TRBJ1-2, the V gene TRBV29-1; D possibly corresponds to TRBD1 (6 bases). Germline V gives CDR1 SQVTM, CDR2 ANQGSEA. The CDR3 is 12 amino acids. V lost 0 bases, J lost 6 bases, and 8 bases lay in between. CDR3 sequence reads: CSVEEQGNGYTF. CDR3 bases: TGCAGCGTTGAAGAACAGGGAAATGGCTACACCTTC.

The CDR3 bases are TGTGCCAGCAGCCGACAGGGGTTATTCACAGATACGCAGTATTTT. It encodes CASSRQGLFTDTQYF. The chain joins TRBV7-9 to TRBJ2-3; 8 bases fit TRBD1. CDR3 size: 15 residues. Unmatched junction bases numbered 6, after V lost 5 bases and J lost 2 bases. Germline lookup yields CDR1 SEHNR and CDR2 FQNEAQ (reference sequence).

The rearrangement links TRBV27 to TRBJ2-5, with D possibly being TRBD1 (6 bases). V shed 3 bases and J shed 2 bases, with 16 bases lying between them. The CDR3 has 16 residues. Germline lookup yields CDR1 MNHEY and CDR2 SMNVEV (reference sequence). In nucleotides, the CDR3 is TGTGCCAGCAGTTTCCAACAGGGTCAGGGTCAAGAGACCCAGTACTTC. It is translated as CASSFQQGQGQETQYF.

The chain couples TRBV7-9 to TRBJ2-5; possible D gene TRBD2, 6 bases. Trimming cost V 5 bases and J 1 base, with 20 bases left between them. This CDR3 spans 17 amino acids. The germline V gene has CDR1 SEHNR and CDR2 FQNEAQ (reference sequence). CDR3 bases: TGTGCCAGCAGCCGTAGACTAGGTTCCCCGTTCCAAGAGACCCAGTACTTC. Its protein product is CASSRRLGSPFQETQYF.

The CDR3 region is CASSDRDREYF. CDR3 DNA sequence: TGTGCCAGCAGTGATCGGGATAGGGAGTACTTC. V is TRBV25-1 and J is TRBJ2-4; tentative D call: TRBD2 (5 bases). The V end was cut by 3 bases, the J end by 14 bases, with 11 bases between. The CDR3 is 11 residues long. Germline CDR1 MGHDK, CDR2 SYGVNS. The full variable domain, rest sourced from reference TRBV25-1 and TRBJ2-4, is EADIYQTPRYLVIGTGKKITLECSQTMGHDKMYWYQQDPGMELHLIHYSYGVNSTEKGDLSSESTVSRIRTEHFPLTLESARPSHTSQYLCASSDRDREYFGAGTRLSVL.

The gene calls are TRBV5-8 and TRBJ1-5, with D tentatively TRBD1 (6 bases). Trimming took 0 bases from V and 5 from J, leaving 12 bases between them. The CDR3 spans 15 residues. CDR1 and CDR2 (germline): SGHTS, YDEGEE. The CDR3 loop is CASSLGTGQYQPQHF. The CDR3 nucleotides are TGTGCCAGCAGCTTGGGCACAGGGCAATATCAGCCCCAGCATTTT.

CDR3 loop: CAWKGGYHYEQYF. The CDR3 nucleotides are TGTGCCTGGAAGGGGGGGTACCACTACGAGCAGTACTTC. J is TRBJ2-7 and V is TRBV30, with D perhaps TRBD2 (7 bases). V lost 4 bases and J 3 bases, leaving 13 bases between the germline ends. CDR1 and CDR2 from the germline V gene are GTSNPN and SVGIG (reference sequence). CDR3 length: 13 residues.

The chain recombines TRBV4-3 with TRBJ1-5; D is unclear. V was trimmed by 0 bases and J by 4 bases, leaving 13 bases between them. CDR3 length equals 16 residues. Germline values: CDR1 LGHNA, CDR2 YSLEER. The CDR3 is CASSQDAAGPNQPQHF. The CDR3 region has the DNA TGCGCCAGCAGCCAAGATGCAGCAGGCCCAAATCAGCCCCAGCATTTT.

The chain joins TRBV4-2 to TRBJ2-1, with 9 nucleotides matching TRBD1. CDR1 is LGHNA and CDR2 is YNFKEQ in the germline V gene. The J segment lost 3 bases and the V segment lost 4 bases, leaving 10 bases of the junction unmatched. The CDR3 has 17 amino acids. The CDR3 is CASSPSPRTGVYNEQFF. As DNA, the CDR3 is TGTGCCAGCAGCCCAAGCCCCCGGACAGGGGTCTACAATGAGCAGTTCTTC.

V gene TRBV4-3 combines with J gene TRBJ2-1, with D hard to call. Germline V gives CDR1 LGHNA, CDR2 YSLEER. This CDR3 has 13 residues. V lost 0 bases to trimming and J lost 8 bases, with 8 bases between them. The chain's CDR3 is CASSQDTGYEQFF. The CDR3 DNA is TGCGCCAGCAGCCAAGATACGGGTTATGAGCAGTTCTTC.

The chain employs TRBV28 and TRBJ2-7; 12 positions agree with TRBD2. The CDR3 spans 15 residues. Losses at the gene ends were 6 bases for V and 4 bases for J; bases not matched to a gene: 7. The germline gives CDR1 MDHEN, CDR2 SYDVKM. Here the CDR3 DNA reads TGTGCCAGCAGGCTCACTAGCGGGGGGCGGTACGAGCAGTACTTC. It is translated as CASRLTSGGRYEQYF.

This chain uses TRBV9 with TRBJ2-7; a weak D match, TRBD2 (6 bases). Trimming took 8 bases from V and 2 from J, leaving 17 bases between them. The germline V gene encodes CDR1 SGDLS and CDR2 YYNGEE. The CDR3 consists of 14 residues. The CDR3 is CASNSPGRTYEQYF. CDR3 DNA sequence: TGTGCCAGTAACAGCCCCGGGAGAACCTACGAGCAGTACTTC. Combining the CDR3 with reference TRBV9 and TRBJ2-7 gives the whole variable domain DSGVTQTPKHLITATGQRVTLRCSPRSGDLSVYWYQQSLDQGLQFLIQYYNGEERAKGNILERFSAQQFPDLHSELNLSSLELGDSALYFCASNSPGRTYEQYFGPGTRLTVT.

The rearrangement joins TRBV9 to TRBJ2-4, with a possible D match to TRBD2 (6 bases). The germline CDR1 and CDR2 sequences are SGDLS and YYNGEE. Trimming left V 3 bases short and J 2 bases short, with 15 bases between. The CDR3 is 16 residues long. In nucleotides, the CDR3 is TGTGCCAGCAGCGGGGGGGTAGCGGAGCCCAAAAACATTCAGTACTTC. Translation: CASSGGVAEPKNIQYF.

The J gene is TRBJ2-3, the V gene TRBV27; 13 nucleotides align to TRBD2. Germline CDR1 MNHEY, CDR2 SMNVEV (reference sequence). The CDR3 has 15 amino acids. After removal of 5 bases from V and 7 bases from J, the junction contained 6 bases not matched to a gene. The CDR3 region is CASSRTSGGVNTQYF. CDR3 nucleotides: TGTGCCAGCAGTCGAACTAGCGGGGGGGTAAATACGCAGTATTTT.

This chain uses TRBV5-4 with TRBJ2-2; TRBD1 might be the D (6 bases). In germline, CDR1 is SGHNT, CDR2 YYREEE (reference sequence). V was cut by 5 bases and J by 2 bases, with 19 bases left in between. There are 17 residues in the CDR3. CDR3 region: CASSDRTGSLNTGELFF. The CDR3 DNA is TGTGCCAGCAGTGACCGAACAGGGTCCCTAAACACCGGGGAGCTGTTTTTT.

The rearrangement links TRBV19 to TRBJ1-4; 9 bases map to TRBD1. This CDR3 is 16 amino acids long. Germline CDR1 LNHDA, CDR2 SQIVND (reference sequence). The V gene end was trimmed by 5 bases and the J gene end by 8 bases; junction bases not matched to a gene: 12. CDR3 sequence reads: CASSQIQGAIGEKLFF. DNA for the CDR3: TGTGCCAGTAGTCAAATACAGGGGGCTATAGGGGAAAAACTGTTTTTT.

This clone was recorded once. This chain uses TRBV7-2 with TRBJ1-4; the D is unclear. Germline V gives CDR1 SGHTA, CDR2 FQGNSA. The V and J ends lost 5 bases and 5 bases respectively, with 12 bases between them. The CDR3 has 14 residues. The CDR3 loop is CASSENHMNEKLFF. The DNA for the CDR3 is TGTGCCAGCAGCGAGAACCATATGAATGAAAAACTGTTTTTT. The whole variable domain, remainder taken from reference TRBV7-2 and TRBJ1-4, is GAGVSQSPSNKVTEKGKDVELRCDPISGHTALYWYRQSLGQGLEFLIYFQGNSAPDKSGLPSDRFSAERTGGSVSTLTIQRTQQEDSAVYLCASSENHMNEKLFFGSGTQLSVL.

The J gene is TRBJ1-2, the V gene TRBV6-1; 7 bases match TRBD1. The junction had 5 bases not matched to a gene; V was cut back by 7 bases and J by 0 bases. The CDR3 covers 14 residues. Germline V gene sequence: CDR1 MNHNS, CDR2 SASEGT. This CDR3 reads CASNDRATNYGYTF. The CDR3 nucleotides read TGTGCCAGCAACGACAGGGCTACTAACTATGGCTACACCTTC.

This rearrangement joins TRBV7-9 to TRBJ1-1, with 7 bases lining up with TRBD1. V was clipped by 6 bases and J by 11 bases; unmatched bases: 9. Per the germline V gene, CDR1 is SEHNR and CDR2 is FQNEAQ (reference sequence). The CDR3 runs 12 residues. The CDR3: CASSPQGKVAFF. The CDR3 DNA follows: TGTGCCAGCAGTCCACAGGGGAAAGTGGCTTTCTTT.

The J gene is TRBJ1-4, the V gene TRBV27; no firm D call. The CDR3 is 11 residues long. The germline V gene has CDR1 MNHEY and CDR2 SMNVEV (reference sequence). The ends were cut back, 5 bases at V and 11 bases at J, with 9 bases in the middle. As DNA, the CDR3 is TGTGCCAGCAGTCCCGGTTGGAAACTGTTTTTT. Amino acids: CASSPGWKLFF.

This chain links TRBV11-2 with TRBJ2-7; 11 bases map to TRBD2. J was trimmed by 1 base and V by 5 bases; bases with no gene match: 4. The CDR3 is 15 residues long. Germline assignment: CDR1 SGHAT and CDR2 FQNNGV. Here the CDR3 reads CASSPSSGGSYEQYF. CDR3 sequence (DNA): TGTGCCAGCAGCCCCTCTAGCGGGGGGTCCTACGAGCAGTACTTC.

The chain is built from TRBV5-4 and TRBJ2-1; 7 bases are a match to TRBD1. Germline V gene sequence: CDR1 SGHNT, CDR2 YYREEE (reference sequence). V lost 0 bases to trimming and J lost 7 bases; unmatched junction nucleotides: 7. This CDR3 comprises 15 residues. The chain's CDR3 is CASSLEAGGRNEQFF. As DNA, the CDR3 is TGTGCCAGCAGCTTGGAGGCAGGGGGTAGGAATGAGCAGTTCTTC. The full variable domain, completed using reference TRBV5-4 and TRBJ2-1, is ETGVTQSPTHLIKTRGQQVTLRCSSQSGHNTVSWYQQALGQGPQFIFQYYREEENGRGNFPPRFSGLQFPNYSSELNVNALELDDSALYLCASSLEAGGRNEQFFGPGTRLTVL.